Listed below are T cell receptor beta chains from one sample, sequenced in a study of regulatory T cells in long-lasting Graves disease. TCRdb reprocessed the multiplex PCR reads via MiXCR and lists one record per CDR3 protein. Counted here are 400,000 to 500,000 distinct CDR3 sequences, about 14% occurring once; the ten biggest clones make up around a sixth. These sequences were also reported in another study, on T cells in Graves' hyperthyroidism and ophthalmopathy.

The material was peripheral blood mononuclear cells (PBMCs), obtained at new diagnosis, from a patient treated with antithyroid drugs. Receptor source: a woman aged 50 to 65 with Graves disease. The CDR3 runs from the conserved cysteine through the conserved F or W. Each record gives: V gene, D gene, J gene, clone size, CDR3 DNA, CDR3 protein. D genes are given only for firm matches. Clone size is given for some rows only: seen once, a few or many times, or a class if the clone is expanded.

TRBV28,.,TRBJ2-5,many,TGTGCCAGCAGTTTACCTCTAGGGAACCAAGAGACCCAGTACTTC,CASSLPLGNQETQYF
TRBV20-1,TRBD2,TRBJ2-7,many,TGCAGTGCTAGCGAGGGACTAGCGGTGTCCTACGAGCAGTACTTC,CSASEGLAVSYEQYF
TRBV30,.,TRBJ2-1,many,TGTGCCTGGGGTCGGAGCTCCTACAATGAGCAGTTCTTC,CAWGRSSYNEQFF
TRBV28,.,TRBJ1-4,many,TGTGCCAGCAGTTTTTACGGGACTAATGAAAAACTGTTTTTT,CASSFYGTNEKLFF
TRBV7-6,.,TRBJ2-2,.,TGTGCCACCGCGGACTCCTTCCTAAACACCGGGGAGCTGCTTTTT,CATADSFLNTGELLF
TRBV27,.,TRBJ1-1,many,TGTGCCAGCACGACAGGTGGGAACACTGAAGCTTTCTTT,CASTTGGNTEAFF
TRBV28,TRBD2,TRBJ2-7,.,TGTGCCAGCAGCGGGACTAGCGGGATGGGATCCGAGCAGTACTTC,CASSGTSGMGSEQYF
TRBV28,TRBD2,TRBJ2-7,many,TGTGCCAGCAGTCCCATTCTGGGGGGGGGTATATCCTACGAGCAGTACTTC,CASSPILGGGISYEQYF
TRBV12-3/TRBV12-4,TRBD2,TRBJ2-1,many,TGTGCCAGCAGCCTATACCTCGGGACTAGCGTCCCGGAGCAGTTCTTC,CASSLYLGTSVPEQFF
TRBV2,.,TRBJ2-2,many,TGTGCCAGCAGTGAAGGAGCGAACACCGGGGAGCTGTTTTTT,CASSEGANTGELFF
TRBV3-1,.,TRBJ2-1,.,TGTGCCAGCAGCTCGGTGGCAGGGCACAATGAGCAGTTCTTC,CASSSVAGHNEQFF
TRBV6-1,TRBD2,TRBJ2-1,many,TGTGCCAGCAGCCGGACTAGCGGGAGAGGGTCCTCCTACAATGAGCAGTTCTTC,CASSRTSGRGSSYNEQFF
TRBV10-3,TRBD1,TRBJ2-3,.,TGTGCCATCAGTGAAGGGACAGGGGTCGATACGCAGTATTTT,CAISEGTGVDTQYF
TRBV24-1,TRBD2,TRBJ2-3,many,TGTGCCACCAGTGATTTAGCAGCGGGAGCAGATACGCAGTATTTT,CATSDLAAGADTQYF
TRBV27,.,TRBJ2-1,many,TGTGCCAGCAGTTTATACGGCTACAATGAGCAGTTCTTC,CASSLYGYNEQFF
TRBV6-1,.,TRBJ1-1,many,TGTGCCAGCAGTGATCTGGGCACTGAAGCTTTCTTT,CASSDLGTEAFF
TRBV11-2,.,TRBJ2-2,few,TGTGCCAGCAGCTTAGGGATCGGGGGGCGGGCCGGGGAGCTGTTTTTT,CASSLGIGGRAGELFF
TRBV6-2/TRBV6-3,.,TRBJ2-5,many,TGTGCCAGCAGTTATTACGAGACCCAGTACTTC,CASSYYETQYF
TRBV29-1,.,TRBJ2-1,once,TGCAGCGTTGCGTTTCGACGAGCGGAAAGCAATGAGCAGTTCTTC,CSVAFRRAESNEQFF
TRBV7-3,.,TRBJ2-3,many,TGTGCCAGCAGCCCCTCTTTTGCGGATACGCAGTATTTT,CASSPSFADTQYF
TRBV15,.,TRBJ1-2,few,TGTGCCACCAGCGAGGGATATGAGGGAAGGGACGGCTACACCTTC,CATSEGYEGRDGYTF
TRBV11-2,.,TRBJ1-5,many,TGTGCCAGCAGCTTAGAACCGACTAATCAGCCCCAGCATTTT,CASSLEPTNQPQHF
TRBV20-1,TRBD2,TRBJ2-1,many,TGCAGTGCTAGTTATGCAGCGGGACATGAGCAGTTCTTC,CSASYAAGHEQFF
TRBV27,.,TRBJ2-5,many,TGTGCCAGCAGTCCAACCCGACAGAGGCAAGAGACCCAGTACTTC,CASSPTRQRQETQYF
TRBV29-1,TRBD2,TRBJ2-3,few,TGCAGCGTTGAATCTAGTCTAGCGGGAGTAGGGACGCAGTATTTT,CSVESSLAGVGTQYF
TRBV5-1,TRBD1,TRBJ2-1,few,TGCGCCAGCAGCTTCTCCGGGACAGGGGTGGATGAGCAGTTCTTC,CASSFSGTGVDEQFF
TRBV3-1,TRBD1,TRBJ1-2,many,TGTGCCAGCAGCCTATGGGACAGGAACTATGGCTACACCTTC,CASSLWDRNYGYTF
TRBV28,TRBD2,TRBJ2-7,few,TGTGCCAGCAGGGGGACTAGCGGGGCCGACGAGCAGTACTTC,CASRGTSGADEQYF
TRBV11-2,TRBD1,TRBJ1-2,few,TGTGCCAGCAGCGGTCCAGGGGGCTCTGGCTACACCTTC,CASSGPGGSGYTF
TRBV18,.,TRBJ1-1,many,TGTGCCAGCTCACTACCGCCGATGGGGAACACTGAAGCTTTCTTT,CASSLPPMGNTEAFF
TRBV5-1,TRBD1,TRBJ1-5,many,TGCGCCAGCAGCTTGGGGGGACAGCAGCCCCAGCATTTT,CASSLGGQQPQHF
TRBV6-1,.,TRBJ2-6,few,TGTGCCAGCAGTGAAGGGGGACTCTTCTCTGGGGCCAACGTCCTGACTTTC,CASSEGGLFSGANVLTF
TRBV12-3/TRBV12-4,.,TRBJ2-6,many,TGTGCCAGCAGTTTAGTTGAGGCCGGCTCCCGTGTCAGCTGGGCCAACGTCCTGACTTTC,CASSLVEAGSRVSWANVLTF
TRBV7-9,.,TRBJ2-1,many,TGTGCCAGCAGCCCCGCCCAGGGACAGCAGTTCTTC,CASSPAQGQQFF
TRBV7-9,.,TRBJ1-2,many,TGTGCCAGCAGGCGAGGGACGGCAGCTAACTATGGCTACACCTTC,CASRRGTAANYGYTF
TRBV5-1,.,TRBJ2-7,many,TGCGCCAGCAGTCCTTGGGTCCCACCCATCGAGCAGTACTTC,CASSPWVPPIEQYF
TRBV3-1,.,TRBJ2-5,many,TGTGCCAGCAGCCCGCAGGTGGAGGAGACCCAGTACTTC,CASSPQVEETQYF
TRBV2,TRBD1,TRBJ1-1,few,TGTGCCAGCATTAGGACAGGGGACACTGAAGCTTTCTTT,CASIRTGDTEAFF
TRBV5-8,.,TRBJ2-1,many,TGTGCCAGCAGCTTGGCGGGTAGCGGACACAATGAGCAGTTCTTC,CASSLAGSGHNEQFF
TRBV19,.,TRBJ1-3,.,TGTGCCAGTAGTAAGTCTCACCAAGGCTCTGGAAACACCATATATTTT,CASSKSHQGSGNTIYF
TRBV6-1,TRBD2,TRBJ2-5,many,TGTGCCAGCAGGATCCTCGGGACTAGTAAAGAGACCCAGTACTTC,CASRILGTSKETQYF
TRBV5-1,.,TRBJ2-2,.,TGCGCCAGCAGCTTGGATCTTGCCACTAGTGCCCGGGGCACCGGGGAGCTGTTTTTT,CASSLDLATSARGTGELFF
TRBV6-5,.,TRBJ2-1,.,TGTGCCAGCAGCTACAGGGACCAAGAGACCCAGTTCTTC,CASSYRDQETQFF
TRBV20-1,TRBD2,TRBJ2-7,.,TGCAGTGCTAGAGGCCTATTACTAGCGGGAGCGCTCTACGAGCAGTACTTC,CSARGLLLAGALYEQYF
TRBV7-9,TRBD2,TRBJ2-7,.,TGTGCCAGCAGCTTAATGAGCGGGAGCGACGAGCAGTACTTC,CASSLMSGSDEQYF
TRBV5-1,TRBD2,TRBJ2-1,many,TGCGCCAGCAGCTTCGGACTAGGACTCCACAATGAGCAGTTCTTC,CASSFGLGLHNEQFF
TRBV10-1,TRBD2,TRBJ2-5,many,TGCGCCAGCAGTGAGTTAGCGGGAGCCACCCAAGAGACCCAGTACTTC,CASSELAGATQETQYF
TRBV2,TRBD1,TRBJ2-7,many,TGTGCCAGCAGGAGACAGGGATCGTACGAGCAGTACTTC,CASRRQGSYEQYF
TRBV10-3,TRBD1,TRBJ2-7,.,TGTGCCATCAGTGAGCCACGACAGGGGGGCTACGAGCAGTACTTC,CAISEPRQGGYEQYF
TRBV9,.,TRBJ2-3,.,TGTGCCAGCAGCGTAGGGGGCCGAATTACAGATACGCAGTATTTT,CASSVGGRITDTQYF
TRBV6-2/TRBV6-3,.,TRBJ2-2,many,.,CASNFGLGSPPTPFF
TRBV18,TRBD1,TRBJ2-1,.,TGTGCCAGCACACCGTTTGACAGGGGGGCCTTCAATGAGCAGTTCTTC,CASTPFDRGAFNEQFF
TRBV7-2,.,TRBJ2-7,many,TGTGCCAGCAGCCTAGGCGGGCGGGGCTCCTACGAGCAGTACTTC,CASSLGGRGSYEQYF